The clone carrying this T cell receptor (beta chain) was seen a few times. This sample stems from a study of response to subunit inactivated influenza vaccine. One entry per CDR3 protein results from TCRdb running MiXCR on the RT-PCR reads. The table records around 470,000 distinct CDR3 sequences, 6.5% to 8% of them present only once. Germline loops: CDR1 KGHDR, CDR2 SFDVKD. The CDR3 runs 12 residues. Deletions cut 7 bases from V and 4 bases from J, with 7 bases between. This clonotype was obtained from a man between 50 and 69 years old who received an inactivated influenza vaccine. V is TRBV24-1 and J is TRBJ1-3, with TRBD1 as a possible D gene (5 bases). The sequencing used PBMCs from blood, collected less than 25 months after vaccination. The CDR3 nucleotides read TGTGCCACCAGCGGGGGAGGAAACACCATATATTTT. It translates to CATSGGGNTIYF.